This T cell receptor (beta chain) derives from a study of cytomegalovirus exposure and HLA in healthy donors. Across the study: Of the donors genotyped, several hundred in all, about 80% fell in the Caucasian-associated ancestry cluster.

60 Vbeta and 13 Jbeta primers were used in PCR. Using immunoSEQ multiplex PCR, the repertoire was profiled, and TCRdb retains in-frame clones only, with some absent. The sample records 120,000 or so clones, more than 65% being singletons. Germline V gene sequence: CDR1 MNHEY, CDR2 SVGAGI. V shed 7 bases and J shed 4 bases, with 13 bases lying between them. There are 13 residues in the CDR3. This clone has more than one count but fewer than ten. Its specificity is unknown. Study-level points and caveats: Prior analysis indicated that the majority of TCR beta V segments exhibited productivity approximately 87% or approximately 30% of the time. TCR beta chains associated with HLA were, in a later analysis, more clonally expanded than equally common others.

What was sequenced was PBMCs. The J gene is TRBJ1-1, the V gene TRBV6-5, with D possibly being TRBD1 (5 bases). The receptor was derived from a man between 18 and 35 years old in good health and CMV-seronegative. The CDR3 sequence: CASNGRGVTEAFF. CDR3 coding DNA: TGTGCCAGCAACGGTCGGGGGGTCACTGAAGCTTTCTTT.